Below, one TCR beta chain is given with its context. The antigen is unknown. The CDR3 is made up of 14 amino acids. Per germline, CDR1 LGHNA and CDR2 YSLEER. With V trimmed by 2 bases and J by 4 bases, 4 bases remained unmatched. These data come from a study of T cell responses to AZD1222 COVID-19 vaccine. Turning to the study itself: Second-dose recipients at about 4 or about 12 weeks were treated as one pooled group. Findings and limits, study-wide: No day 14 peak samples; only post-peak repertoires were characterized.

Assay used: immunoSEQ multiplex PCR; TCRdb lists only in-frame clones, some missing. The sample has approximately 150,000 clones, 70% to 90% seen once; the top ten hold more than 2.5%. The V gene is TRBV4-3, the J gene TRBJ2-7; 8 bases fit TRBD2. This TCR came from an adult in good health. This specimen was peripheral blood, taken on day 0 of AZD1222 vaccination. The CDR3, as DNA: TGCGCCAGCAGCCAAATTAGCGGGGCTTACGAGCAGTACTTC. Translated, it gives CASSQISGAYEQYF.